The rows below give T cell receptor beta chains drawn from one sample of a study of persistence of HIV-infected CD4 T cells. The table came from immunoSEQ multiplex PCR; TCRdb's copy has only in-frame clones and leaves some out. In the table there are some 13,000 clones, roughly 66% of which are singletons. These receptors have no identified antigens. The sample in question was CD4+ T cells sorted from PBMCs after roughly 18-hour stimulation, obtained from a patient who received antiretroviral therapy. The receptors shown here come from an adult man with HIV who was CMV-seropositive. CDR3s include the opening cysteine and the closing phenylalanine or tryptophan.

v_call	j_call	cdr3_aa
TRBV6-2/TRBV6-3	TRBJ2-5	CASSYRAGRLKTQYF
TRBV5-1	TRBJ2-6	CASSLQGTGANVLTF
TRBV28	TRBJ2-7	CASSGGTTLSYEQYF
TRBV5-6	TRBJ2-7	CASSLGTGAFYEQYF
TRBV25-1	TRBJ1-2	CASSDLSLRQAQYYGYTF
TRBV14	TRBJ1-6	CASSQDPGSNSPLHF
TRBV30	TRBJ2-1	CAWSEGLPDNEQFF
TRBV25-1	TRBJ1-1	CASSEYPGTEAFF
TRBV6-5	TRBJ1-1	CATGGRNTEAFF
TRBV29-1	TRBJ1-1	CSVGKGNTEAFF
TRBV30	TRBJ1-1	CAWMGGQGRNTEAFF
TRBV12-3/TRBV12-4	TRBJ1-2	CASTLNAIYTF
TRBV3-1/TRBV3-2	TRBJ2-7	CASSQGSHREYF
TRBV7-6	TRBJ2-7	CASSLEGDRGSYEQYF
TRBV19	TRBJ1-1	CASQGRIRGTEAFF
TRBV30	TRBJ2-7	CAWVGKGTTVDEQYF
TRBV5-8	TRBJ1-5	CASSFRGGTGNQPQHF
TRBV7-9	TRBJ1-1	CASSLGVGVNTEAFF
TRBV19	TRBJ2-3	CASSIDLRAGRTDTQYF
TRBV4-2	TRBJ2-6	CASSQDRAVAGANVLTF
TRBV7-8	TRBJ2-3	CASSPKADTQYF
TRBV27	TRBJ2-1	CASTYRGKVAGGRTYNEQFF
TRBV27	TRBJ1-2	CASSLSSGYGYTF
TRBV27	TRBJ2-5	CASSGDRGREGTQYF
TRBV7-6	TRBJ2-5	CASVFSGSWQETQYF
TRBV19	TRBJ2-5	CASSIDLSGGQETQYF
TRBV18	TRBJ2-5	CASSVPGTGQETQYF